The 7 T cell receptor beta chains below all came from one sample that was sequenced in a study of T cell repertoires in ileal Crohn's disease. Sequencing was performed with immunoSEQ multiplex PCR; in TCRdb, only in-frame clones are kept and a portion is missing. The sample shows more than 4,500 clones, about 81% of them seen only once. Sequenced sample: ileal tissue. These receptors originate from an adult with Crohn's disease.

The sample holds one count of this clone. The chain carries TRBV5-4 and TRBJ2-1; 13 bases line up with TRBD2. The CDR3 extends over 15 amino acids. Trimming cost V 4 bases and J 8 bases; bases outside gene matches: 6. Germline assignment: CDR1 SGHNT and CDR2 YYREEE (reference sequence). The chain's CDR3 is CASSEGLAGQYEQFF. In DNA form, the CDR3 reads TGTGCCAGCAGCGAGGGACTAGCGGGGCAGTATGAGCAGTTCTTC.

The chain is built from TRBV7-2 and TRBJ1-6; 7 positions match TRBD1. The V gene's germline CDR1 is SGHTA and CDR2 FQGNSA. The CDR3 length is 14 residues. Germline trimming cut 1 base from V and 10 bases from J; bases unmatched to any gene: 4. The CDR3 spells CASSLGQGESPLHF. In DNA form, the CDR3 reads TGTGCCAGCAGCTTAGGACAGGGAGAGTCACCCCTCCACTTT.

The rearrangement uses TRBV6-5 and TRBJ1-2; 8 bases fit TRBD1. Germline V gives CDR1 MNHEY, CDR2 SVGAGI. V gave up 2 bases and J gave up 5 bases; unmatched junction bases: 4. This CDR3 spans 14 amino acids. The chain's CDR3 is CASSYQGAGYGYTF. In DNA, the CDR3 is TGTGCCAGCAGTTACCAGGGGGCGGGGTATGGCTACACCTTC.

The rearrangement links TRBV28 to TRBJ2-2, with D possibly matching TRBD2 (6 bases). The CDR3 extends over 15 amino acids. V shed 6 bases and J shed 6 bases, with 17 bases lying between them. Germline values: CDR1 MDHEN, CDR2 SYDVKM. The CDR3 DNA follows: TGTGCCAGCAGACGACCCGGGGGTCTAGCCGGGGAGCTGTTTTTT. This gives the protein CASRRPGGLAGELFF.

This clone showed up just a few times. The chain's CDR3 is CASSGSSVQGAGQPQHF. The CDR3 DNA reads as TGTGCCAGTAGTGGATCCTCGGTACAGGGGGCTGGTCAGCCCCAGCATTTT. V and J are TRBV19 and TRBJ1-5; TRBD1 aligns across 9 bases. Trimming took 5 bases from V and 6 from J; bases not matched to a gene: 14. The CDR3 has 17 residues. Per the germline V gene, CDR1 is LNHDA and CDR2 is SQIVND (reference sequence).

The chain couples TRBV12-5 to TRBJ1-4; tentatively, D is TRBD1 (6 bases). V was cut by 4 bases and J by 3 bases, with 12 bases left in between. The CDR3 sequence is 15 residues long. The germline V gene has CDR1 LGHNT and CDR2 FRNRAP. The DNA of the CDR3 is TGTGCTAGTGGTTCGAGAACAGGGCCTAATGAAAAACTGTTTTTT. Protein: CASGSRTGPNEKLFF.

The rearrangement uses TRBV7-3 and TRBJ2-3, with a tentative D call TRBD2 (6 bases). Germline V lookup: CDR1 SGHTA, CDR2 FQGTGA. This CDR3 has 15 amino acids. V was shortened by 4 bases and J by 3 bases, with 14 bases between the two germline ends. The chain's CDR3 is CASSSGVSITDTQYF. In DNA, the CDR3 is TGTGCCAGCAGCTCGGGGGTGTCTATTACAGATACGCAGTATTTT.